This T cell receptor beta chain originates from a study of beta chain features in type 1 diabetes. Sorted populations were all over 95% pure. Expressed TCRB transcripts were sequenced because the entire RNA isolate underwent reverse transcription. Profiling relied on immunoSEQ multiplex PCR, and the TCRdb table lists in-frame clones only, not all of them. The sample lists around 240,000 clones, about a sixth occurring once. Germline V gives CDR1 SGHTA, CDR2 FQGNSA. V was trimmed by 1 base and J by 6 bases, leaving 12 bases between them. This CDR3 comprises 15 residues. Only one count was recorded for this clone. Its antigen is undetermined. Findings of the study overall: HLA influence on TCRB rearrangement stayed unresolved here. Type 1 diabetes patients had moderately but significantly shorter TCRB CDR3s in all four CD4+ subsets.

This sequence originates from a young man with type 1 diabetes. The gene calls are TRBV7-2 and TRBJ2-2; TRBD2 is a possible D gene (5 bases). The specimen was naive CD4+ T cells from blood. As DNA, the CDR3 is TGTGCCAGCAGCTTAGATTACGAGAGGGCCGGGGAGCTGTTTTTT. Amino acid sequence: CASSLDYERAGELFF.